This record looks at one TCR beta chain sequence and its context. Antigen unknown. This specimen belongs to a study of CXCR3-negative and CXCR3-positive naive CD8 T cells. Points from the study as a whole: Against CXCR3-negative naive cells, CXCR3-positive naive cells showed more hydrophobic TRB CDR3s. Whereas memory cells differed, naive CXCR3-negative and CXCR3-positive cells shared similar TRBV-TRBJ usage.

Germline lookup yields CDR1 SEHNR and CDR2 FQNEAQ (reference sequence). This CDR3 has 16 amino acids. Researchers prepared the TRB cDNA libraries using 5' RACE with UMI labels. TCRdb re-called the 5' RACE reads; one entry per CDR3 protein, DNA not given. Found here are roughly 89,000 distinct CDR3 sequences; the top ten clones hold about 1.5%. The sample consisted of naive CXCR3- CD8+ T cells from blood. Documented subset: CD45RO-CCR7+CD27+CD95- naive CD8+ T cells lacking CXCR3 (TNR3-). The receptor comes from a human donor in good health. Some clones in this sample may be carry-over from other donors' samples. The genes are TRBV7-9 and TRBJ2-1; the TCRdb call, TRBD1, lacks DNA for checking. Here the CDR3 reads CASSQGTGSSYNEQYF.